This T cell receptor (beta chain) was sequenced for a study of blood T cell repertoires in COVID-19. In the study overall: The analysed material was cDNA or gDNA that came from T cells, B-cell-depleted T cells, or PBMCs.

Clones were sequenced by immunoSEQ multiplex PCR, and TCRdb holds only the in-frame ones, with some missing. The sample lists under 300,000 clones; less than 90% were seen once. V lost 5 bases and J lost 6, with 17 bases in between. From germline, CDR1 is LNHDA and CDR2 SQIVND (reference sequence). This CDR3 region has 15 residues. This receptor was obtained from a man between 60 and 70 years old with acute or convalescent COVID-19. The sequencing input was peripheral blood. The rearrangement joins TRBV19 to TRBJ2-1; weak D call: TRBD1 (6 bases). CDR3 sequence (DNA): TGTGCCAGTAGTCCGCGGTGGATAGGGGGCAATGAGCAGTTCTTC. Translation: CASSPRWIGGNEQFF. Combining the CDR3 with reference TRBV19 and TRBJ2-1 gives the whole variable domain DGGITQSPKYLFRKEGQNVTLSCEQNLNHDAMYWYRQDPGQGLRLIYYSQIVNDFQKGDIAEGYSVSREKKESFPLTVTSAQKNPTAFYLCASSPRWIGGNEQFFGPGTRLTVL.